The clone carrying this TCR beta chain was picked up many times. The antigen remains undetermined. Germline CDR1 SGHRS, CDR2 YFSETQ. There are 15 residues in the CDR3. Deletions cut 4 bases from V and 4 bases from J, with 17 bases between. This sample stems from a study of CD8 T cells in ankylosing spondylitis. Molecular-barcoded quantitative 5'-RACE produced these TCR beta libraries. TCRdb itself ran the 5' RACE reads through MiXCR, one entry per CDR3 protein. The table has about 500,000 distinct CDR3 sequences, about 5.7% seen once. Regarding the study as a whole: Characteristic of ankylosing spondylitis blood, it appeared, was a TCR beta motif comprising roughly 8 highly homologous variants. In synovial fluid and blood from reactive arthritis, some motif variants were previously reported.

The sequencing input was blood, either unsorted or a sorted T cell fraction (not recorded which). The chain recombines TRBV5-1 with TRBJ1-1; D perhaps matches TRBD1 (5 bases). This receptor was obtained from a male donor with ankylosing spondylitis. CDR3 nucleotides: TGCGCCAGCAGCCCTGTGCAGGGAAGATCCACTGAAGCTTTCTTT. Its protein is CASSPVQGRSTEAFF.